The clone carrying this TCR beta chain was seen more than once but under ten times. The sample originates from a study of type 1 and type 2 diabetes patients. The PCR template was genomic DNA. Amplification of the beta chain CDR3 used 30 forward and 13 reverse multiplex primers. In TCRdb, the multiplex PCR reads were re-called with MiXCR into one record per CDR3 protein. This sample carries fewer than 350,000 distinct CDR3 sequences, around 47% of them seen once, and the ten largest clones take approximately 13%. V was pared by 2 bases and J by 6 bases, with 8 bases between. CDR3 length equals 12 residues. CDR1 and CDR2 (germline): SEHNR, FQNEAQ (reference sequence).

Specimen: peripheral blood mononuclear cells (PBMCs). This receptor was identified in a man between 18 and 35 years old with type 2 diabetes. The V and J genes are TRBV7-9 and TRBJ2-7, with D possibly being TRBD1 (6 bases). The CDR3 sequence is CASSLSTGEQYF. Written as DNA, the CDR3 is TGTGCCAGCAGCTTATCGACAGGCGAGCAGTACTTC. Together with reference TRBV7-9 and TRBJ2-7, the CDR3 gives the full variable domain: DTGVSQNPRHKITKRGQNVTFRCDPISEHNRLYWYRQTLGQGPEFLTYFQNEAQLEKSRLLSDRFSAERPKGSFSTLEIQRTEQGDSAMYLCASSLSTGEQYFGPGTRLTVT.